This TCR beta chain was captured by sequencing in a study of human T cells and chemical hapten exposure. The overall study: Diphenylcyclopropenone was administered weekly to the scalp of patients throughout the approximately 24-week study. Findings and limits, study-wide: Because they had alopecia, donors may respond immunologically unlike healthy people.

TCRdb processed the RACE reads anew with MiXCR; each CDR3 protein has one entry. This table has 62,000 or so distinct CDR3 sequences, approximately 10% appearing once. The V gene's germline CDR1 is SGHTA and CDR2 FQGNSA. The CDR3 is 12 amino acids. The ends were cut back, 2 bases at V and 7 bases at J, with 8 bases in the middle. The time point was: pre-sensitization, week 0. Treatment specified: therapeutic diphenylcyclopropenone sensitization with weekly scalp DPC. A remark on this clonotype: The antigen is undetermined.

The V call is TRBV7-2, the J call TRBJ1-1; tentatively, D is TRBD1 (5 bases). The sequence was collected from a woman aged 45-65 years with alopecia areata. Some clones in this sample may be carry-over from other donors' samples. The sample here was whole blood, taken in connection with sensitization to the hapten diphenylcyclopropenone (DPC). The chain's CDR3 is CASSLRGYEAFF. The CDR3, as DNA: TGTGCCAGCAGCTTAAGGGGATATGAAGCTTTCTTT.